The 16 T cell receptor beta chains below come from one sample, sequenced in a study of blood T cell repertoires in COVID-19. Sequencing was performed with immunoSEQ multiplex PCR; in TCRdb, only in-frame clones are kept and a portion is missing. The sample records about 320,000 clones, 80% to 90% being singletons. Specimen: PBMCs or T cells enriched from blood (not recorded which). These receptors all come from a woman aged 18-30 years who had recovered from COVID-19.

The chain combines TRBV30 with TRBJ1-1, with D possibly TRBD1 on 5 matching bases. The CDR3 is 14 amino acids. V lost 3 bases and J 4 bases, leaving 15 bases between the germline ends. From germline, CDR1 is GTSNPN and CDR2 SVGIG (reference sequence). The CDR3 loop is CAWSAGGSGTEAFF. The CDR3, as DNA: TGTGCCTGGAGCGCGGGGGGTTCGGGCACTGAAGCTTTCTTT.

This clone occurred once. This chain links TRBV9 with TRBJ2-3; D perhaps matches TRBD2 (5 bases). V lost 4 bases and J lost 3, with 18 bases in between. Germline CDR1 and CDR2: SGDLS and YYNGEE. This CDR3 contains 16 residues. The CDR3 reads CASSLNPGVRTDTQYF. For the CDR3, the DNA is TGTGCCAGCAGCCTAAACCCCGGGGTTCGGACAGATACGCAGTATTTT. Full variable domain (missing parts from reference TRBV9 and TRBJ2-3): DSGVTQTPKHLITATGQRVTLRCSPRSGDLSVYWYQQSLDQGLQFLIQYYNGEERAKGNILERFSAQQFPDLHSELNLSSLELGDSALYFCASSLNPGVRTDTQYFGPGTRLTVL.

The V gene is TRBV5-5, the J gene TRBJ2-1; 11 bases map to TRBD2. The CDR3 spans 17 residues. Trimming took 1 base from V and 7 from J; bases not matched to a gene: 10. Germline V lookup: CDR1 SGHKS, CDR2 YYEKEE (reference sequence). In DNA form, the CDR3 reads TGTGCCAGCAGCTTGTCTAGCGGGAGGATTCTGGGTAATGAGCAGTTCTTC. Its translation is CASSLSSGRILGNEQFF.

The chain uses TRBV7-9 and TRBJ1-5, with D possibly matching TRBD1 (5 bases). Trimming left V 2 bases short and J 9 bases short, with 11 bases between. In germline, CDR1 is SEHNR, CDR2 FQNEAQ (reference sequence). The CDR3 spans 13 residues. This CDR3 is CASSLQGEGPQHF. Written as DNA, the CDR3 is TGTGCCAGCAGCTTACAAGGGGAAGGGCCCCAGCATTTT.

V usage is TRBV5-1 and J usage is TRBJ2-7; D possibly corresponds to TRBD1 (6 bases). Looked up from germline, CDR1 is SGHRS and CDR2 is YFSETQ. The length of the CDR3 is 17 residues. V was pared by 1 base and J by 5 bases, with 22 bases between. CDR3 loop: CASSLIPPQGPSDEQYF. CDR3 DNA sequence: TGCGCCAGCAGCTTGATTCCCCCACAGGGCCCCTCGGACGAGCAGTACTTC.

This clone has just a few counts. V gene TRBV18 combines with J gene TRBJ1-1; 9 nucleotides align to TRBD1. This CDR3 is 16 amino acids long. Germline CDR1 and CDR2: KGHSH and LQKENI. The J segment lost 1 base and the V segment lost 4 bases, leaving 7 bases of the junction unmatched. CDR3 bases: TGTGCCAGCTCACGGAACGGACAGGGGCCGAACACTGAAGCTTTCTTT. Its translation is CASSRNGQGPNTEAFF.

This chain joins TRBV19 and TRBJ1-3; D remains ambiguous. The CDR3 runs to 13 residues. Trimming shortened V by 5 bases and J by 6 bases, and 11 bases separated the two germline ends. Germline V gives CDR1 LNHDA, CDR2 SQIVND (reference sequence). Here the CDR3 reads CASSPEVVNTIYF. CDR3 DNA: TGTGCCAGTAGTCCAGAGGTCGTAAACACCATATATTTT.

The chain recombines TRBV2 with TRBJ1-3; 7 nucleotides line up with TRBD1. Germline CDR1 is SNHLY and CDR2 is FYNNEI. This CDR3 has 15 amino acids. V shed 3 bases, J shed 4 bases, and the junction held 6 bases outside the gene matches. The chain's CDR3 is CASSDYRGPGNTIYF. The CDR3 DNA sequence: TGTGCCAGCAGTGATTATAGGGGGCCCGGAAACACCATATATTTT. Drawing the rest from reference TRBV2 and TRBJ1-3, the complete variable domain is EPEVTQTPSHQVTQMGQEVILRCVPISNHLYFYWYRQILGQKVEFLVSFYNNEISEKSEIFDDQFSVERPDGSNFTLKIRSTKLEDSAMYFCASSDYRGPGNTIYFGEGSWLTVV.

The V and J genes are TRBV7-9 and TRBJ2-5, with TRBD2 as a possible D gene (7 bases). In germline, CDR1 is SEHNR, CDR2 FQNEAQ (reference sequence). V lost 5 bases and J 5 bases, leaving 15 bases between the germline ends. CDR3 length equals 14 residues. In DNA, the CDR3 is TGTGCCAGCAGCCCGGGCAGGGGAGGGGAGACCCAGTACTTC. Its translation: CASSPGRGGETQYF.

This clone was seen only a few times. This rearrangement joins TRBV19 to TRBJ1-1; no clear D gene. The V gene lost 4 bases and the J gene lost 1 base, with 10 bases spanning the gap. This CDR3 region has 14 residues. Germline loops: CDR1 LNHDA, CDR2 SQIVND (reference sequence). The CDR3 nucleotides are TGTGCCAGTAGTACAGAGACATCGAACACTGAAGCTTTCTTT. Translation gives CASSTETSNTEAFF.

This clone turned up a few times. CDR3: CASSLQGTGAYNEQFF. The CDR3 coding sequence is TGTGCCAGCAGTCTTCAAGGGACAGGGGCCTACAATGAGCAGTTCTTC. The V call is TRBV28, the J call TRBJ2-1; 10 nucleotides agree with TRBD1. The length of the CDR3 is 16 residues. Per the germline V gene, CDR1 is MDHEN and CDR2 is SYDVKM. The ends lost 5 bases at V and 2 bases at J; junction bases unmatched: 6.

The chain couples TRBV2 to TRBJ2-5; possible D gene TRBD2, 7 bases. V was shortened by 6 bases and J by 4 bases, with 21 bases between the two germline ends. Germline values: CDR1 SNHLY, CDR2 FYNNEI. CDR3 length equals 16 residues. Here the CDR3 DNA reads TGTGCCAGCAGAGTTAGGGGGGAGGGCCTAACAGAGACCCAGTACTTC. Translated, it gives CASRVRGEGLTETQYF.

The CDR3 DNA reads as TGTGCCAGCAGTTACTCGGCGGGAGAGTCTGGAAACACCATATATTTT. Translating gives CASSYSAGESGNTIYF. The chain has TRBV6-5 and TRBJ1-3; D gene uncertain. V was shortened by 0 bases and J by 1 base, with 10 bases between the two germline ends. CDR1 is MNHEY, CDR2 SVGAGI, per germline. The CDR3 covers 16 residues.

The CDR3 bases are TGTGCCTGGACGAGGGACAGGAGCAATCAGCCCCAGCATTTT. Encoded protein: CAWTRDRSNQPQHF. The gene calls are TRBV30 and TRBJ1-5, with 8 bases aligning to TRBD1. V dropped 4 bases and J dropped 1; count of bases not matched to a gene: 3. The CDR3 is 14 amino acids. Per germline, CDR1 GTSNPN and CDR2 SVGIG (reference sequence).

Regarding this clone: No conserved phenylalanine or tryptophan ends this CDR3, so it is likely a read error. Because the CDR3's place on the DNA is in doubt, the DNA is left out and the CDR3 is given as listed by TCRdb. CDR3 region: CASSLEQGARSLDGGS. The rearrangement joins TRBV7-9 to TRBJ2-7; the table's D call TRBD1 went unverified against the DNA. Germline CDR1 is SEHNR and CDR2 is FQNEAQ (reference sequence). The CDR3 is 16 amino acids long, termini counted.

The chain couples TRBV28 to TRBJ1-1; D might be TRBD1 (6 bases). The CDR3 consists of 15 residues. Trimming cost V 8 bases and J 1 base, with 17 bases left between them. The germline gives CDR1 MDHEN, CDR2 SYDVKM. CDR3 DNA sequence: TGTGCCAGCGTACTCGGACAGTTAACGAACACTGAAGCTTTCTTT. Its protein is CASVLGQLTNTEAFF.